The entry below describes one TCR beta chain. Its matching antigen is unknown. These data originate in a study of naive and memory T cell subsets. Study-wide results and caveats: In CD4 and CD8 cells, diversity dropped from naive through EMRA.

This CDR3 contains 13 residues. V lost 4 bases to trimming and J lost 1 base, with 8 bases between them. CDR1 LGHNA and CDR2 YNFKEQ come from the germline V gene. Both TRBC1 and TRBC2 were covered by a beta constant-region primer of two equimolar oligonucleotides. TCRdb re-called the UMI-ligation and nested PCR reads through MiXCR, storing one row per CDR3 protein. The sample has 37,000 or so distinct CDR3 sequences; more than 10% are singletons. The J gene is TRBJ2-7, the V gene TRBV4-2; weak D call: TRBD1 (5 bases). The sequenced sample was effector memory CD4+ T cells from blood. Subset indicated: effector memory, CD45RA- CD27-. This clonotype was sampled from a human donor in good health. The CDR3 DNA reads as TGTGCCAGCAGCCTCAGGGATTCCTACGAGCAGTACTTC. This encodes CASSLRDSYEQYF.